One sample yielded the 28 T cell receptor beta chains listed below, sequenced in a study of blood T cell repertoires in COVID-19 (dated by TCRdb to the early 2020s). The method was the immunoSEQ multiplex PCR assay. TCRdb mirrors the immuneACCESS table, restricted to in-frame sequences. Some clones are absent from its copies; in checked studies, under half trace to an unresolved V gene, and the reason for the others is unknown. The sample records approximately 160,000 clones, roughly 90% of which are singletons. The ten most abundant clones make up around 0.5% of the sample. Source material: peripheral blood. Every receptor here comes from a man aged 45-60 years with acute or convalescent COVID-19.

The chain couples TRBV7-6 to TRBJ1-2; D possibly corresponds to TRBD1 (6 bases). The CDR3 totals 16 residues. V gave up 4 bases and J gave up 4 bases, with 19 bases separating them. CDR1 and CDR2 (germline): SGHVS, FNYEAQ. The chain's CDR3 is CASSSYSYREGYGYTF. The CDR3 DNA reads as TGTGCCAGCAGCTCCTACAGTTACAGGGAGGGCTATGGCTACACCTTC.

This clone was counted once. V is TRBV7-3 and J is TRBJ2-2; 7 bases match TRBD1. Germline CDR1 reads SGHTA; CDR2 reads FQGTGA. J lost 4 bases, V lost 0 bases, and 2 bases had no gene match. The CDR3 has 15 amino acids. The CDR3 loop reads CASSLTGGFTGELFF. The DNA for the CDR3 is TGTGCCAGCAGCTTAACAGGGGGCTTCACCGGGGAGCTGTTTTTT.

This clone was recorded a few times. The chain joins TRBV3-1 (or the pseudogene TRBV3-2) to TRBJ2-7; D gene uncertain. The ends were cut back, 0 bases at V and 3 bases at J, with 12 bases in the middle. Germline loops: CDR1 LGHDT, CDR2 YNNKEL (reference sequence). This CDR3 contains 15 residues. This CDR3 reads CASSQDRQSIYEQYV. In DNA, the CDR3 is TGTGCCAGCAGCCAAGATCGCCAAAGCATCTACGAGCAGTACGTC.

CDR3 sequence (DNA): TGTGCCAGCAGGATGGACAGAACCTACGAGCAGTACGTC. It is translated as CASRMDRTYEQYV. The chain links TRBV6-5 to TRBJ2-7; D perhaps matches TRBD1 (6 bases). Deletions cut 6 bases from V and 2 bases from J, with 11 bases between. Germline CDR1 reads MNHEY; CDR2 reads SVGAGI. This CDR3 comprises 13 residues.

This clone was counted a single time. The J gene is TRBJ2-3, the V gene TRBV5-4; 9 bases fit TRBD1. The length of the CDR3 is 15 residues. V gave up 4 bases and J gave up 8 bases; unmatched junction bases: 11. From germline, CDR1 is SGHNT and CDR2 YYREEE (reference sequence). The DNA of the CDR3 is TGTGCCAGCAGCCCCGACAGGGGGACGAGCGGTACGCAGTATTTT. As protein: CASSPDRGTSGTQYF. Drawing the rest from reference TRBV5-4 and TRBJ2-3, the complete variable domain is ETGVTQSPTHLIKTRGQQVTLRCSSQSGHNTVSWYQQALGQGPQFIFQYYREEENGRGNFPPRFSGLQFPNYSSELNVNALELDDSALYLCASSPDRGTSGTQYFGPGTRLTVL.

J is TRBJ2-7 and V is TRBV28, with D perhaps TRBD2 (5 bases). CDR1 and CDR2 from the germline V gene are MDHEN and SYDVKM. The CDR3 sequence is 11 residues long. V lost 9 bases and J lost 4, with 10 bases in between. The CDR3 region has the DNA TGTGCCAGTTCGAGGGTTTACGAGCAGTACTTC. It codes for CASSRVYEQYF.

The V and J genes are TRBV28 and TRBJ2-7, with TRBD1 matching over 7 bases. J was trimmed by 3 bases and V by 5 bases; bases with no gene match: 1. CDR1 is MDHEN, CDR2 SYDVKM, per germline. This CDR3 region has 12 residues. This CDR3 reads CASSTGDYEQYV. DNA for the CDR3: TGTGCCAGCAGTACAGGGGACTACGAGCAGTACGTC.

In nucleotides, the CDR3 is TGTGCCAGCAGCCCCCCGGACAGTGGAGACAATGAGCAGTTCTTC. Residues: CASSPPDSGDNEQFF. The chain has TRBV11-3 and TRBJ2-1; perhaps TRBD1 as D (6 bases). This CDR3 spans 15 amino acids. Trimming left V 5 bases short and J 5 bases short, with 16 bases between. Per the germline V gene, CDR1 is SGHNT and CDR2 is YENEEA.

This chain links TRBV27 with TRBJ1-4; no clear D gene. CDR1 is MNHEY and CDR2 is SMNVEV in the germline V gene (reference sequence). V was clipped by 5 bases and J by 0 bases, with 10 bases between them. The CDR3 has 15 residues. In nucleotides, the CDR3 is TGTGCCAGCAGTACCTACGGTGCAACTAATGAAAAACTGTTTTTT. Its protein is CASSTYGATNEKLFF.

The chain employs TRBV5-1 and TRBJ2-7, with TRBD2 matching over 7 bases. The CDR3 extends over 13 amino acids. J gave up 2 bases and V 4 bases, and 3 bases lay outside the gene matches. In germline, CDR1 is SGHRS, CDR2 YFSETQ. The CDR3 DNA reads as TGCGCCAGCAGCGGAGGACTAGCCTACGAGCAGTACTTC. It codes for CASSGGLAYEQYF.

The chain combines TRBV29-1 with TRBJ2-1; D not certain. Germline values: CDR1 SQVTM, CDR2 ANQGSEA. CDR3 length: 15 amino acids. V lost 1 base, J lost 4 bases, and 14 bases lay in between. CDR3 nucleotide sequence: TGCAGCGTTGAAGTTGGGCAGAAGATGTACAATGAGCAGTTCTTC. This sequence encodes CSVEVGQKMYNEQFF.

The rearrangement links TRBV2 to TRBJ2-7; weak D call: TRBD1 (6 bases). Per germline, CDR1 SNHLY and CDR2 FYNNEI. Trimming cost V 6 bases and J 2 bases, with 8 bases left between them. The CDR3 contains 12 residues. DNA of the CDR3: TGTGCCAGCAGACAGGGTCCCTACGAGCAGTACTTC. Residues: CASRQGPYEQYF.

The J gene is TRBJ1-4, the V gene TRBV7-2; 7 nucleotides line up with TRBD1. Losses at the gene ends were 4 bases for V and 7 bases for J; bases not matched to a gene: 6. CDR3 size: 14 residues. Germline values: CDR1 SGHTA, CDR2 FQGNSA. CDR3 protein: CASSSDRAAEKLFF. Here the CDR3 DNA reads TGTGCCAGCAGCTCAGACAGGGCTGCTGAAAAACTGTTTTTT.

The chain has TRBV27 and TRBJ2-3; TRBD1 might be the D (6 bases). V lost 3 bases and J 2 bases, leaving 12 bases between the germline ends. Germline V gene data show CDR1 as MNHEY and CDR2 as SMNVEV (reference sequence). CDR3 length: 15 residues. The CDR3 DNA sequence: TGTGCCAGCAGTTTCCGAGGGGGTACCACAGATACGCAGTATTTT. It translates to CASSFRGGTTDTQYF.

The rearrangement links TRBV5-1 to TRBJ2-3; the match to TRBD2 covers 13 bases. Germline V CDR1 and CDR2: SGHRS, YFSETQ. This CDR3 has 16 residues. The V segment lost 7 bases and the J segment 3 bases; nucleotides outside the gene matches: 8. DNA of the CDR3: TGCGCCAGCTCTGGGCGGGGACTAGCGGGAACAGATACGCAGTATTTT. Translating it yields CASSGRGLAGTDTQYF. The variable domain in full, completed from reference TRBV5-1 and TRBJ2-3, reads KAGVTQTPRYLIKTRGQQVTLSCSPISGHRSVSWYQQTPGQGLQFLFEYFSETQRNKGNFPGRFSGRQFSNSRSEMNVSTLELGDSALYLCASSGRGLAGTDTQYFGPGTRLTVL.

The V and J genes are TRBV6-5 and TRBJ1-1; D is ambiguous. V was trimmed by 0 bases and J by 1 base, leaving 3 bases between them. The CDR3 has 13 amino acids. CDR1 and CDR2 (germline): MNHEY, SVGAGI. The CDR3 sequence is CASSYSANTEAFF. The CDR3 DNA is TGTGCCAGCAGTTACTCGGCGAACACTGAAGCTTTCTTT.

The rearrangement links TRBV28 to TRBJ1-2; possibly TRBD1 for D (5 bases). The CDR3 loop spans 11 amino acids. Germline V gene data show CDR1 as MDHEN and CDR2 as SYDVKM. V was cut by 3 bases and J by 8 bases, with 7 bases left in between. CDR3 region: CASSLGLGYTF. CDR3 bases: TGTGCCAGCAGTTTGGGACTCGGCTACACCTTC.

This chain connects TRBV7-9 to TRBJ1-4; D unclear. Germline CDR1 SEHNR, CDR2 FQNEAQ (reference sequence). With 5 bases removed from V and 5 bases from J, the gap between germline ends came to 12 bases. This CDR3 region has 14 residues. This CDR3 reads CASSHLETNEKLFF. The CDR3, as DNA: TGTGCCAGCAGCCACCTAGAGACCAATGAAAAACTGTTTTTT.

CDR3: CASSKKNPRGGRCVAFF. The CDR3 DNA reads TGTGCCAGCAGCAAAAAAAATCCCCGAGGAGGGAGATGCGTAGCTTTCTTT. The chain carries TRBV21-1 and TRBJ1-1. TRBV21-1 is recorded as a pseudogene. The CDR3 is 17 amino acids.

The chain uses TRBV10-1 and TRBJ2-7; D unclear. Looked up from germline, CDR1 is WNHNN and CDR2 is SYGVQD (reference sequence). This CDR3 has 14 residues. The V and J ends lost 3 bases and 2 bases respectively, with 11 bases between them. CDR3 nucleotide sequence: TGCGCCAGCAGTGATTCTAGGATGCCCTACGAGCAGTACTTC. Amino acids: CASSDSRMPYEQYF.

CDR3 nucleotides: TGTGCCACAACAGGGCCCTCTGGGGCCAACGTCCTGACTTTC. This codes for CATTGPSGANVLTF. The chain joins TRBV30 to TRBJ2-6, with a tentative D call TRBD1 (6 bases). The CDR3 length is 14 residues. Deletions cut 8 bases from V and 0 bases from J, with 11 bases between. Germline CDR1 GTSNPN, CDR2 SVGIG (reference sequence).

The V call is TRBV30, the J call TRBJ2-7, with 11 bases matching TRBD2. V dropped 0 bases and J dropped 3; count of bases not matched to a gene: 10. There are 17 residues in the CDR3. The germline V gene has CDR1 GTSNPN and CDR2 SVGIG (reference sequence). CDR3 DNA: TGTGCCTGGAGTGTTCGACTAGCGGGACGTCGGAGCTACGAGCAGTACTTC. As protein: CAWSVRLAGRRSYEQYF.

The chain uses TRBV5-1 and TRBJ1-2, with 7 bases identical to TRBD1. The CDR3 runs to 15 residues. Germline trimming cut 0 bases from V and 1 base from J; bases unmatched to any gene: 3. The germline V gene has CDR1 SGHRS and CDR2 YFSETQ. The chain's CDR3 is CASSLGDSLNYGYTF. The CDR3 DNA reads as TGCGCCAGCAGCTTGGGGGACAGTCTTAACTATGGCTACACCTTC. The full variable domain, completed using reference TRBV5-1 and TRBJ1-2, is KAGVTQTPRYLIKTRGQQVTLSCSPISGHRSVSWYQQTPGQGLQFLFEYFSETQRNKGNFPGRFSGRQFSNSRSEMNVSTLELGDSALYLCASSLGDSLNYGYTFGSGTRLTVV.

This chain links TRBV12-5 with TRBJ2-3; tentatively, D is TRBD2 (6 bases). V was shortened by 3 bases and J by 1 base, with 14 bases between the two germline ends. The CDR3 sequence is 16 residues long. Looked up from germline, CDR1 is LGHNT and CDR2 is FRNRAP. The CDR3 protein is CASGLVRETGTDTQYF. The CDR3 nucleotides are TGTGCTAGTGGTTTAGTCCGGGAGACCGGCACAGATACGCAGTATTTT.

The chain is built from TRBV7-6 and TRBJ2-2; tentative D call: TRBD1 (7 bases). V was shortened by 1 base and J by 5 bases, with 11 bases between the two germline ends. Per germline, CDR1 SGHVS and CDR2 FNYEAQ. The CDR3 is 15 amino acids. The CDR3 here is CASSLEPGGTGELFF. Here the CDR3 DNA reads TGTGCCAGCAGCTTAGAACCAGGGGGGACCGGGGAGCTGTTTTTT.

CDR3 region: CASVKDRAGGSQETQYF. CDR3 coding DNA: TGTGCCAGCGTTAAAGACCGAGCGGGAGGCTCGCAAGAGACCCAGTACTTC. The J gene is TRBJ2-5, the V gene TRBV7-9; 9 positions agree with TRBD2. The CDR3 covers 17 residues. Trimming removed 8 bases from V and 2 bases from J; junction bases left unmatched: 15. Germline assignment: CDR1 SEHNR and CDR2 FQNEAQ (reference sequence).

The gene calls are TRBV5-4 and TRBJ2-7; TRBD2 agrees at 9 bases. This CDR3 is 16 amino acids long. CDR1 and CDR2 (germline): SGHNT, YYREEE (reference sequence). With V trimmed by 5 bases and J by 0 bases, 9 bases remained unmatched. The CDR3 loop reads CASRPTSGSSSYEQYF. The DNA of the CDR3 is TGTGCCAGCAGACCAACTAGCGGGTCAAGCTCCTACGAGCAGTACTTC.

V and J are TRBV28 and TRBJ2-3; 8 positions agree with TRBD2. CDR3 length: 14 residues. Germline CDR1 MDHEN, CDR2 SYDVKM. V gave up 8 bases and J gave up 3 bases; unmatched junction bases: 7. CDR3 bases: TGTGCCAGCCATAATCGGGAGGGGACAGATACGCAGTATTTT. Translated: CASHNREGTDTQYF. The entire variable domain, with the rest obtained from reference TRBV28 and TRBJ2-3, is as follows: DVKVTQSSRYLVKRTGEKVFLECVQDMDHENMFWYRQDPGLGLRLIYFSYDVKMKEKGDIPEGYSVSREKKERFSLILESASTNQTSMYLCASHNREGTDTQYFGPGTRLTVL.